This passage covers 11 T cell receptor beta chains from one sample sequenced in a study of blood T cell repertoires in COVID-19. Using immunoSEQ multiplex PCR, the repertoire was profiled, and TCRdb retains in-frame clones only, with some absent. This table has about 190,000 clones, 82% appearing once. Input material: PBMCs or T cells enriched from blood (not recorded which). Receptors were obtained from a woman aged 55-70 years with acute COVID-19.

A word on this clone: Given a much more abundant clone one base away, this may be a read error. The same CDR3 arises from other DNA sequences in this sample as well. V usage is TRBV6-5 and J usage is TRBJ1-2; 7 positions agree with TRBD1. The CDR3 length is 14 residues. V lost 4 bases and J lost 2; bases outside the gene matches: 4. Germline V CDR1 and CDR2: MNHEY, SVGAGI. CDR3 protein: CASSSPGQNYGYTF. The CDR3, as DNA: TGTGCCAGCAGTTCTCCGGGACAGAACTATGGCTACACCTTC.

The chain carries TRBV6-2 or TRBV6-3 and TRBJ2-5; 7 bases align to TRBD1. Germline values: CDR1 MNHEY, CDR2 SVGEGT. Unmatched junction bases numbered 9, after V lost 5 bases and J lost 0 bases. The CDR3 runs 16 residues. This CDR3 is CASSPTGTADQETQYF. In DNA form, the CDR3 reads TGTGCCAGCAGTCCGACCGGGACAGCAGACCAAGAGACCCAGTACTTC.

This rearrangement joins TRBV12-3 or TRBV12-4 to TRBJ1-4; 7 bases map to TRBD1. Trimming cost V 5 bases and J 7 bases; bases outside gene matches: 4. The CDR3 extends over 13 amino acids. The CDR3 DNA reads as TGTGCCAGCAGTATCGGGACAGCTGAAAAACTGTTTTTT. This encodes CASSIGTAEKLFF.

The chain is built from TRBV7-2 and TRBJ1-6, with D possibly matching TRBD1 (6 bases). CDR3 length: 14 amino acids. Trimming took 5 bases from V and 4 from J, leaving 9 bases between them. Per germline, CDR1 SGHTA and CDR2 FQGNSA. In DNA, the CDR3 is TGTGCCAGCAGCCCCCAGGGGTATAATTCACCCCTCCACTTT. Encoded protein: CASSPQGYNSPLHF.

The chain recombines TRBV24-1 with TRBJ2-1; 11 nucleotides line up with TRBD1. J gave up 8 bases and V 4 bases, and 9 bases lay outside the gene matches. Germline CDR1 KGHDR, CDR2 SFDVKD. The CDR3 length is 16 residues. CDR3 sequence (DNA): TGTGCCACCAGTGAGATAGGACAGGGGGCGTCGGATGAGCAGTTCTTC. Its translation: CATSEIGQGASDEQFF.

This clone was seen once. This sequence joins TRBV7-6 and TRBJ2-7; 7 bases match TRBD2. The V and J ends lost 5 bases and 4 bases, in that order; junction bases with no gene match: 14. Germline assignment: CDR1 SGHVS and CDR2 FNYEAQ. This CDR3 region has 16 residues. CDR3 coding DNA: TGTGCCAGCAGCCTCAGCAGCGGGATCTTTGCATACGAGCAGTACTTC. Translation gives CASSLSSGIFAYEQYF.

The chain couples TRBV30 to TRBJ1-3; D is unresolved. Germline V CDR1 and CDR2: GTSNPN, SVGIG (reference sequence). V lost 5 bases, J lost 4 bases, and 12 bases lay in between. The CDR3 has 13 amino acids. CDR3 in amino acids: CAWGRGKGNTIYF. In nucleotides, the CDR3 is TGTGCCTGGGGCCGGGGTAAAGGAAACACCATATATTTT.

The chain recombines TRBV12-3 or TRBV12-4 with TRBJ2-2; the D gene is possibly TRBD1 (6 bases). V was cut by 7 bases and J by 4 bases, with 10 bases left in between. The CDR3 is 13 amino acids. The CDR3 bases are TGTGCCAGCAATAAGGGGGTCACCGGGGAGCTGTTTTTT. It encodes CASNKGVTGELFF.

This chain connects TRBV12-3 or TRBV12-4 to TRBJ1-2; maybe TRBD1 (6 bases). Trimming pared 7 bases from V and 5 bases from J, leaving 14 bases between. The CDR3 loop spans 13 amino acids. CDR3 coding DNA: TGTGCCAGCACTCCGGGGGGCTGGTATGGCTACACCTTC. Residues: CASTPGGWYGYTF.

The chain uses TRBV9 and TRBJ2-2; D uncertain. Trimming pared 4 bases from V and 4 bases from J, leaving 17 bases between. CDR3 length: 16 residues. Germline V gene data show CDR1 as SGDLS and CDR2 as YYNGEE. For the CDR3, the DNA is TGTGCCAGCAGCCAAACCGCTAGTCGTTTCACCGGGGAGCTGTTTTTT. It yields the protein CASSQTASRFTGELFF.

This rearrangement joins TRBV24-1 to TRBJ1-1; the match to TRBD1 covers 8 bases. This CDR3 has 16 amino acids. Germline CDR1 and CDR2: KGHDR and SFDVKD. J lost 0 bases, V lost 7 bases, and 9 bases had no gene match. The CDR3 loop reads CATRDGQGAMNTEAFF. In nucleotides, the CDR3 is TGTGCCACCAGAGATGGGCAGGGGGCCATGAACACTGAAGCTTTCTTT.